One T cell receptor beta chain is described in this entry. This specimen comes from a study of blood T cells in healthy people across ages. A sample-barcoded 5' primer and a J-beta primer mix were used in a second PCR of roughly 7 to 11 cycles. Each of the cDNA molecules was tagged by a template-switch adaptor with 12 random nucleotides. MiXCR was run by TCRdb on the 5' RACE reads, yielding one entry per CDR3 protein. The sample consists of some 1.5 million distinct CDR3 sequences, approximately 28% of them appearing once. The CDR3 runs 16 residues. Per the germline V gene, CDR1 is SGHKS and CDR2 is YYEKEE (reference sequence). V was shortened by 0 bases and J by 4 bases, with 15 bases between the two germline ends.

The TCR sequence derives from a woman aged 25-40 years in good health. What was sequenced was blood. The chain employs TRBV5-5 and TRBJ2-3, with D possibly matching TRBD2 (6 bases). Written as DNA, the CDR3 is TGTGCCAGCAGCTTGGTTAGGACTAACCCTCCAGATACGCAGTATTTT. It codes for CASSLVRTNPPDTQYF.